A selection of T cell receptor beta chains follows, all from one sample in a study of neurological immune-mediated disorders. TCRdb passed the 5' RACE reads through MiXCR, listing each CDR3 protein once. The profile shows under 60,000 distinct CDR3 sequences, over 4.5% of them singletons. The sequenced material came from CD4+ T cells from blood. These receptor sequences come from a young woman with multiple sclerosis. Each CDR3 is given with its conserved first and last residue. D genes are given only for firm matches. Clone size is not always given. Where it is, it says once, few, many or a class for expanded clones.

TRBJ2-6	many	TRBV11-3	-	TGTGCCAGCAGCCGCTCGGGGGGGGCCAACGTCCTGACTTTC	CASSRSGGANVLTF
TRBJ1-1	many	TRBV6-5	TRBD1	TGTGCCAGCAGTGGGGGACAGGGGGTACCGAGAGAAGCTTTCTTT	CASSGGQGVPREAFF
TRBJ1-4	many	TRBV7-3	-	TGTGCCAGCAGCTTGACAGTTGCAACTAATGAAAAACTGTTTTTT	CASSLTVATNEKLFF
TRBJ1-2	few	TRBV5-4	-	TGTGCCAGCAGCTGGCGCGGCCAGAACTATGGCTACACCTTC	CASSWRGQNYGYTF
TRBJ2-5	many	TRBV3-1	-	TGTGCCAGCAGCCAACGCGGGACAGAAGAGACCCAGTACTTC	CASSQRGTEETQYF
TRBJ2-1	many	TRBV7-2	TRBD2	TGTGCCAGCAGGCTACTAGCGGGAGCGTCCTACAATGAGCAGTTCTTC	CASRLLAGASYNEQFF
TRBJ1-2	many	TRBV5-6	TRBD1	TGTGCCAGCAGCTTCGGACAGGGGCACTATGGCTACACCTTC	CASSFGQGHYGYTF
TRBJ1-3	many	TRBV7-9	-	TGTGCCAGCAGTCAGAACCGGGACACCATATATTTT	CASSQNRDTIYF
TRBJ1-1	once	TRBV7-6	TRBD1	TGTGCCAGCAGCTTACGGCAGGGGGAGGATGAAGCTTTCTTT	CASSLRQGEDEAFF
TRBJ2-7	many	TRBV20-1	TRBD2	TGCAGTGCTAGAGTAGCGGGGGCTAGCTCCTACGAGCAGTACTTC	CSARVAGASSYEQYF
TRBJ2-4	many	TRBV11-2	-	TGTGCCAGCAGCTTGCCAACACAGGGAGCCAAAAACATTCAGTACTTC	CASSLPTQGAKNIQYF
TRBJ2-6	many	TRBV28	TRBD1	TGTGCCAGCACCGACACAGGGGCCGGGGCCAACGTCCTGACTTTC	CASTDTGAGANVLTF
TRBJ1-2	many	TRBV5-6	-	TGTGCCAGCAGCTTGGGGATCGGAAGGTATGGCTACACCTTC	CASSLGIGRYGYTF
TRBJ1-5	few	TRBV19	-	TGTGCCAGTAGTATCCACCTTCAGGGAGGTAATCAGCCCCAGCATTTT	CASSIHLQGGNQPQHF
TRBJ2-5	few	TRBV12-3/TRBV12-4	TRBD2	TGTGCCAGCAGTCCCGGACTAGCGGGGTGGCAAGAGACCCAGTACTTC	CASSPGLAGWQETQYF
TRBJ2-3	many	TRBV3-1	TRBD2	TGTGCCAGCAGCCCTAGCGGGAGTGATACGCAGTATTTT	CASSPSGSDTQYF
TRBJ2-3	many	TRBV7-3	-	TGTGCCAGCAGCTTATTCCCCGGCACAGATACGCAGTATTTT	CASSLFPGTDTQYF
TRBJ2-1	many	TRBV10-3	-	TGTGCCATCAGTGATTACAATGAGCAGTTCTTC	CAISDYNEQFF
TRBJ2-2	many	TRBV12-3/TRBV12-4	TRBD2	TGTGCCAGCAGTCACATAGCGGGAGTAGAGACCGGGGAGCTGTTTTTT	CASSHIAGVETGELFF
TRBJ2-7	many	TRBV7-8	-	TGTGCCAGCAGCTTCAGGGGCAGGCTCTACGAGCAGTACTTC	CASSFRGRLYEQYF
TRBJ1-4	many	TRBV20-1	-	TGCAGTGCTAGGGGGGGGGCAACTAATGAAAAACTGTTTTTT	CSARGGATNEKLFF
TRBJ2-3	many	TRBV5-1	-	TGCGCCAGCAGCTTATCAGGGTCCGGAACCCGCACAGATACGCAGTATTTT	CASSLSGSGTRTDTQYF
TRBJ1-1	many	TRBV6-1	TRBD1	TGTGCCAGCAGTGTGGACAGGGAAACTGAAGCTTTCTTT	CASSVDRETEAFF
TRBJ1-5	many	TRBV28	-	TGTGCCAGCAGCCCTAGGGCACAGCGCAAGCCCCAGCATTTT	CASSPRAQRKPQHF
TRBJ2-7	many	TRBV20-1	-	TGCAGTGCTAGAGTGGTGGGGCCGGGCGAGCAGTACTTC	CSARVVGPGEQYF
TRBJ2-5	many	TRBV9	-	TGTGCCAGCAGCGTGCACCTCAAAGAGACCCAGTACTTC	CASSVHLKETQYF
TRBJ1-4	many	TRBV7-2	-	TGTGCCAGCAGCCTCCGGGGCCTCACTAATGAAAAACTGTTTTTT	CASSLRGLTNEKLFF
TRBJ2-1	many	TRBV24-1	-	TGTGCCACCAGTTTAGGTGGGGGGAGCTCCTACAATGAGCAGTTCTTC	CATSLGGGSSYNEQFF
TRBJ1-4	many	TRBV5-5	TRBD1	TGTGCCAGCAGTTTCCAAACAGGGGTTGCGGCAGAAAAACTGTTTTTT	CASSFQTGVAAEKLFF
TRBJ1-1	many	TRBV12-3/TRBV12-4	TRBD1	TGTGCCAGCAGAATCGGACAGGGACGCACTGAAGCTTTCTTT	CASRIGQGRTEAFF
TRBJ2-3	-	TRBV28	-	TGTGCCAGCAGCTACCCGACGGAGGGGGGCACAGATACGCAGTATTTT	CASSYPTEGGTDTQYF
TRBJ1-1	many	TRBV5-1	-	TGCGCCAGCAGCTTGGTACCGGGGGACACTGAAGCTTTCTTT	CASSLVPGDTEAFF
TRBJ2-1	few	TRBV19	TRBD1	TGTGCCACTAAGGGGGCGGATGAGCAGTTCTTC	CATKGADEQFF
TRBJ2-7	many	TRBV12-3/TRBV12-4	TRBD2	TGTGCCAGCAGTTTATCTGGCGGGGGACCACAGAGTCAGTACTTC	CASSLSGGGPQSQYF
TRBJ1-2	many	TRBV27	-	TGTGCCACCGCGGGGGGTACCTATGGCTACACCTTC	CATAGGTYGYTF
TRBJ2-7	-	TRBV28	-	TGTGCCAGCAGACCGGACGGTGGTTACTACGAGCAGTACTTC	CASRPDGGYYEQYF
TRBJ1-1	-	TRBV5-6	-	TGTGCCAGCAGCACCGCGTGGGGGAGAGACACTGAAGCTTTCTTT	CASSTAWGRDTEAFF
TRBJ1-3	-	TRBV9	-	TGTGCCAGCAGCACCGGGGGTGGAAACACCATATATTTT	CASSTGGGNTIYF
TRBJ1-2	-	TRBV7-9	-	TGTGCCAGCAGCTTCCTGTTGGATCAGGGGCGAGATGGCTACACCTTC	CASSFLLDQGRDGYTF
TRBJ2-4	many	TRBV20-1	TRBD2	TGCAGTGCTAGACCTGGACTAGCGGGTTCCAAAAACATTCAGTACTTC	CSARPGLAGSKNIQYF
TRBJ2-1	many	TRBV5-1	-	TGCGCCAGCAGCTTGAGAGCGGGGGACAGCCCGGGTGAGCAGTTCTTC	CASSLRAGDSPGEQFF
TRBJ2-7	many	TRBV5-1	TRBD2	TGCGCCAGCAGCTTAAGCGGGGGAGACTACGAGCAGTACTTC	CASSLSGGDYEQYF
TRBJ1-2	many	TRBV7-2	-	TGTGCCAGCAGCTTAGGGGATGACAGGTTCGGCGGCTACACCTTC	CASSLGDDRFGGYTF
TRBJ2-3	many	TRBV21-1	-	TGTGCCAGCAGCAATGGCCCCAGGGGGACTTGCACAGATACGCAGTATTTT	CASSNGPRGTCTDTQYF
TRBJ1-1	many	TRBV6-2/TRBV6-3	TRBD1	TGTGCCAGCAGAGAGCCCGGACAGGGGGGTATGAAAGCTTTCTTT	CASREPGQGGMKAFF
TRBJ1-2	many	TRBV5-1	TRBD1	TGCGCCAGCAGCTTGGAATGGACAGGGCCTTATGGCTACACCTTC	CASSLEWTGPYGYTF
TRBJ2-1	many	TRBV10-1	-	TGCGCCAGCAGTGAGTCGGGTCGGGCTTACGGGCAGTTCTTC	CASSESGRAYGQFF
TRBJ1-5	many	TRBV9	TRBD1	TGTGCCAGCAGCTTAGGGACAGGGGGACAGCCCCAGCATTTT	CASSLGTGGQPQHF
TRBJ2-7	many	TRBV5-5	-	TGTGCCAGCAGCTTGTCCCCCCAGGGCTACGAGCAGTACTTC	CASSLSPQGYEQYF
TRBJ2-5	many	TRBV6-6	TRBD2	TGTGCCAGCAGTTACCCCGGACTAGCGGGGACCCCAGGGACCCAGTACTTC	CASSYPGLAGTPGTQYF
TRBJ2-2	many	TRBV5-1	-	TGCGCCAGCAGCGGAGACAAGAACACCGGGGAGCTGTTTTTT	CASSGDKNTGELFF
TRBJ2-7	-	TRBV7-9	-	TGTGCCAGCAGCTTAAGTCCCCTACATTACGAGCAGTACTTC	CASSLSPLHYEQYF
TRBJ1-5	-	TRBV12-3/TRBV12-4	-	TGTGCCAGCGGACATGACCAGCCCCAGCATTTT	CASGHDQPQHF